This T cell receptor beta chain originates from a study of identical twins. TCRdb processed the 5' RACE reads anew with MiXCR; each CDR3 protein has one entry. The repertoire holds some 500,000 distinct CDR3 sequences, with 20% to 25% as singletons. Per germline, CDR1 KGHDR and CDR2 SFDVKD. The CDR3 sequence is 17 residues long. Deletions cut 5 bases from V and 4 bases from J, with 21 bases between. This sample also appeared in a second study, on T cells expressing NK-cell markers.

The origin of this receptor is a woman aged 18-29 years in good health. The sequencing sample was made of CD4+ T cells sorted from blood. The rearrangement joins TRBV24-1 to TRBJ2-3; maybe TRBD2 (7 bases). The DNA for the CDR3 is TGTGCCACCAGTGCACCCCCCGGAGGGGGGGCCTCAGATACGCAGTATTTT. Translated: CATSAPPGGGASDTQYF.